These 18 T cell receptor beta chains were sequenced from one sample in a study of shared clonotypes between healthy human individuals. Measured with immunoSEQ multiplex PCR; TCRdb has only the in-frame clones, and not every one. The profile covers millions of clones, with 80% to 95% appearing a single time and 0.35% to 0.45% taken by the ten largest. Specimen: naive CD4+ T cells from PBMCs. Subset here: CD45RA+ positively selected. These receptors were taken from a man younger than 30 in good health. Some clones in this sample may be carry-over from other donors' samples.

A note on this clone: Additional DNA sequences in this sample encode the identical CDR3. The rearrangement links TRBV5-1 to TRBJ1-3; perhaps TRBD1 as D (5 bases). Looked up from germline, CDR1 is SGHRS and CDR2 is YFSETQ. The CDR3 runs to 14 residues. V lost 4 bases and J 0 bases, leaving 8 bases between the germline ends. CDR3 protein: CASSPGTSGNTIYF. As DNA, the CDR3 is TGCGCCAGCAGCCCCGGGACCTCTGGAAACACCATATATTTT.

The chain couples TRBV4-1 to TRBJ2-7; the D is unclear. Germline CDR1 reads MGHRA; CDR2 reads YSYEKL. The CDR3 consists of 15 residues. The V gene lost 4 bases and the J gene lost 0 bases, with 13 bases spanning the gap. The CDR3: CASSPYLQSSYEQYF. CDR3 nucleotide sequence: TGCGCCAGCAGCCCCTATCTGCAATCCTCCTACGAGCAGTACTTC.

V usage is TRBV7-3 and J usage is TRBJ2-7, with 7 bases fitting TRBD1. The ends lost 4 bases at V and 1 base at J; junction bases unmatched: 1. This CDR3 has 13 amino acids. CDR1 is SGHTA and CDR2 is FQGTGA in the germline V gene. The CDR3 DNA is TGTGCCAGCAGCTCGGGACAGTCCTACGAGCAGTACTTC. Amino acid sequence: CASSSGQSYEQYF.

V is TRBV11-2 and J is TRBJ2-1; 9 nucleotides match TRBD2. Germline trimming cut 5 bases from V and 2 bases from J; bases unmatched to any gene: 10. In germline, CDR1 is SGHAT, CDR2 FQNNGV. The CDR3 spans 17 residues. The CDR3 loop is CASSRSSGGGAYNEQFF. DNA of the CDR3: TGTGCCAGCAGCCGTTCAAGTGGCGGGGGGGCCTACAATGAGCAGTTCTTC.

The chain couples TRBV28 to TRBJ1-5, with TRBD1 as a possible D gene (6 bases). In germline, CDR1 is MDHEN, CDR2 SYDVKM. The V end lost 8 bases, the J end lost 3 bases, and 14 bases lay between the germline ends. CDR3 length: 14 amino acids. CDR3 nucleotides: TGTGCCAGCTCCAGGAGGGGGGTCAATCAGCCCCAGCATTTT. This codes for CASSRRGVNQPQHF.

The rearrangement links TRBV9 to TRBJ2-7; D is ambiguous. V lost 3 bases and J lost 3, with 25 bases in between. There are 18 residues in the CDR3. Germline V gene sequence: CDR1 SGDLS, CDR2 YYNGEE. This CDR3 is CASSAHQEPTPWNYEQYF. In nucleotides, the CDR3 is TGTGCCAGCAGCGCACACCAGGAGCCGACCCCCTGGAACTACGAGCAGTACTTC. Variable domain in full (rest from reference TRBV9 and TRBJ2-7): DSGVTQTPKHLITATGQRVTLRCSPRSGDLSVYWYQQSLDQGLQFLIQYYNGEERAKGNILERFSAQQFPDLHSELNLSSLELGDSALYFCASSAHQEPTPWNYEQYFGPGTRLTVT.

Of note for this clone: Other DNA sequences within the sample encode an identical CDR3. The V and J genes are TRBV28 and TRBJ2-3; D is uncertain. The V end was cut by 6 bases, the J end by 1 base, with 8 bases between. CDR1 MDHEN and CDR2 SYDVKM come from the germline V gene. CDR3 length equals 13 residues. The CDR3 loop is CASRVQGTDTQYF. As DNA, the CDR3 is TGTGCCAGCAGGGTCCAGGGCACAGATACGCAGTATTTT.

The chain is built from TRBV7-6 and TRBJ2-1; TRBD1 matches at 10 bases. The germline V gene encodes CDR1 SGHVS and CDR2 FNYEAQ. V was clipped by 2 bases and J by 9 bases; unmatched bases: 13. The CDR3 extends over 17 amino acids. The CDR3 nucleotides read TGTGCCAGCAGCTTACCAGCCGGGACAGGGGAGTGGAGTGAGCAGTTCTTC. Encoded protein: CASSLPAGTGEWSEQFF.

The chain carries TRBV27 and TRBJ1-1; D may be TRBD1 (6 bases). The CDR3 has 15 amino acids. V lost 5 bases and J 1 base, leaving 14 bases between the germline ends. The germline CDR1 and CDR2 sequences are MNHEY and SMNVEV (reference sequence). The CDR3 DNA follows: TGTGCCAGCAGTCCCTGGGACACCAAGAACACTGAAGCTTTCTTT. This sequence encodes CASSPWDTKNTEAFF.

This rearrangement joins TRBV5-4 to TRBJ1-1, with D unresolved. Trimming took off 2 bases at V and 1 base at J, with 12 bases between the two ends. Germline CDR1 is SGHNT and CDR2 is YYREEE (reference sequence). CDR3 size: 15 residues. Here the CDR3 reads CASSLGERENTEAFF. The CDR3 nucleotides are TGTGCCAGCAGCTTAGGCGAACGGGAGAACACTGAAGCTTTCTTT. Using reference TRBV5-4 and TRBJ1-1 for the parts outside the CDR3, the full variable domain is ETGVTQSPTHLIKTRGQQVTLRCSSQSGHNTVSWYQQALGQGPQFIFQYYREEENGRGNFPPRFSGLQFPNYSSELNVNALELDDSALYLCASSLGERENTEAFFGQGTRLTVV.

The V and J genes are TRBV11-2 and TRBJ2-1, with D perhaps matching TRBD2 (7 bases). This CDR3 has 15 residues. Germline CDR1 is SGHAT and CDR2 is FQNNGV. The V gene lost 6 bases and the J gene lost 5 bases, with 17 bases spanning the gap. In DNA form, the CDR3 reads TGTGCCAGCAGTCAGCGGGACACACAGAACAATGAGCAGTTCTTC. This encodes CASSQRDTQNNEQFF.

The rearrangement joins TRBV4-2 to TRBJ2-3; D might be TRBD2 (6 bases). The CDR3 covers 16 residues. Germline assignment: CDR1 LGHNA and CDR2 YNFKEQ. V lost 0 bases to trimming and J lost 5 bases, with 15 bases between them. CDR3 loop: CASSQDHLGGGDTQYF. CDR3 nucleotides: TGTGCCAGCAGCCAAGATCATTTGGGGGGAGGAGATACGCAGTATTTT.

The chain joins TRBV30 to TRBJ2-4, with D uncertain. The CDR3 is 15 amino acids. V lost 7 bases, J lost 0 bases, and 16 bases lay in between. CDR1 GTSNPN and CDR2 SVGIG come from the germline V gene (reference sequence). The DNA for the CDR3 is TGTGCCTTGGTTGAGGCGAAGATAGCCAAAAACATTCAGTACTTC. It codes for CALVEAKIAKNIQYF.

The V call is TRBV4-1, the J call TRBJ2-3; TRBD2 matches 10 bases. Germline CDR1 is MGHRA and CDR2 is YSYEKL. V was clipped by 1 base and J by 3 bases; unmatched bases: 4. The CDR3 is made up of 16 amino acids. The CDR3 protein is CASSQVTSGFTDTQYF. The CDR3 DNA reads as TGCGCCAGCAGCCAAGTGACTAGCGGGTTTACAGATACGCAGTATTTT.

This rearrangement joins TRBV2 to TRBJ2-1; D is tentatively TRBD1 or TRBD2 (5 bases each). The V end lost 3 bases, the J end lost 8 bases, and 11 bases lay between the germline ends. The CDR3 sequence is 13 residues long. Germline V lookup: CDR1 SNHLY, CDR2 FYNNEI. CDR3 protein: CASSENGGHEQFF. The CDR3 DNA reads as TGTGCCAGCAGTGAGAATGGGGGACATGAGCAGTTCTTC.

The CDR3 DNA reads as TGCGCCAGCAGCCAAGATCGTTATCGTGGGGCTAGCGGGAAGAGCTCCTACAATGAGCAGTTCTTC. This codes for CASSQDRYRGASGKSSYNEQFF. The chain employs TRBV4-1 and TRBJ2-1, with 9 nucleotides matching TRBD2. Trimming took 0 bases from V and 0 from J; bases not matched to a gene: 18. This CDR3 contains 22 residues. Looked up from germline, CDR1 is MGHRA and CDR2 is YSYEKL.

This sequence joins TRBV7-9 and TRBJ1-2; D is uncertain. V was clipped by 5 bases and J by 8 bases, with 6 bases between them. Germline values: CDR1 SEHNR, CDR2 FQNEAQ (reference sequence). The CDR3 has 10 amino acids. The CDR3 protein is CASSPGGYTF. DNA of the CDR3: TGTGCCAGCAGCCCCGGGGGCTACACCTTC.

The chain combines TRBV6-4 with TRBJ2-1; TRBD2 agrees at 9 bases. The CDR3 is 15 residues long. CDR1 is MRHNA, CDR2 SNTAGT, per germline. With V trimmed by 6 bases and J by 4 bases, 7 bases remained unmatched. Here the CDR3 DNA reads TGTGCCAGCAGCCCCGGACTAGCGTCTTACAATGAGCAGTTCTTC. Residues: CASSPGLASYNEQFF.